The 19 T cell receptor beta chains given below trace back to one sample, sequenced in a study of OX40 agonist ivuxolimab in advanced cancers. Measured with immunoSEQ multiplex PCR; TCRdb has only the in-frame clones, and not every one. In the table there are about 62,000 clones, 80% to 95% of which are singletons. This material consisted of CD4+ or CD8+ T cells sorted from blood, taken in a trial of the OX40 agonist ivuxolimab. The receptors shown here come from an adult with an advanced solid tumor such as melanoma, head and neck, liver or kidney cancer.

The chain carries TRBV10-2 and TRBJ1-2, with D perhaps matching TRBD1 (5 bases). Looked up from germline, CDR1 is WSHSY and CDR2 is SAAADI. There are 12 residues in the CDR3. V was cut by 8 bases and J by 2 bases, with 9 bases left in between. The chain's CDR3 is CASWTPNYGYTF. In DNA, the CDR3 is TGCGCCAGCTGGACACCGAACTATGGCTACACCTTC.

The V call is TRBV4-2, the J call TRBJ2-7, with D maybe TRBD1 (6 bases). The CDR3 has 15 amino acids. Trimming took off 0 bases at V and 0 bases at J, with 9 bases between the two ends. From germline, CDR1 is LGHNA and CDR2 YNFKEQ. CDR3 in amino acids: CASSQETGFSYEQYF. In nucleotides, the CDR3 is TGTGCCAGCAGCCAAGAGACAGGCTTCTCCTACGAGCAGTACTTC.

V usage is TRBV23-1 and J usage is TRBJ1-6; possibly TRBD1 for D (5 bases). TRBV23-1 is recorded as an ORF, its role being uncertain. The CDR3 has 16 amino acids. The V end was cut by 0 bases, the J end by 9 bases, with 15 bases between. The CDR3 loop reads CASSQSTREQGSPLHF. The CDR3 DNA reads as TGCGCCAGCAGTCAATCGACCAGGGAGCAGGGTTCACCCCTCCACTTT.

The chain combines TRBV4-1 with TRBJ1-6; 7 bases are shared with TRBD1. The CDR3 sequence is 18 residues long. V was pared by 0 bases and J by 13 bases, with 18 bases of the junction left unmatched. Germline CDR1 is MGHRA and CDR2 is YSYEKL. CDR3 sequence: CASSQDFGRGYLPVPLHF. The CDR3 DNA reads TGCGCCAGCAGCCAAGATTTCGGCAGGGGGTACCTCCCCGTGCCCCTCCACTTT.

The chain employs TRBV9 and TRBJ1-2; possibly TRBD1 for D (6 bases). CDR3 length: 15 residues. The V and J ends lost 3 bases and 8 bases respectively, with 20 bases between them. Germline CDR1 reads SGDLS; CDR2 reads YYNGEE. The CDR3 nucleotides are TGTGCCAGCAGCGAAGGTTATACAGGGATTGGAGGCTACACCTTC. Protein product: CASSEGYTGIGGYTF.

The CDR3 DNA is TGCGCCAGCAGCACCTATAGCGGGAGTGGCTACAATGAGCAGTTCTTC. It translates to CASSTYSGSGYNEQFF. The V and J genes are TRBV5-1 and TRBJ2-1; 9 nucleotides agree with TRBD2. Germline V CDR1 and CDR2: SGHRS, YFSETQ. The CDR3 is made up of 16 amino acids. With V trimmed by 4 bases and J by 3 bases, 8 bases remained unmatched.

As DNA, the CDR3 is TGTGCCAGCAGTTTATCGGGGGGGCTTGGCACTGAAGCTTTCTTT. Its translation: CASSLSGGLGTEAFF. This chain joins TRBV27 and TRBJ1-1; a weak D match, TRBD1 (6 bases). The V and J ends lost 0 bases and 4 bases respectively, with 12 bases between them. The germline V gene encodes CDR1 MNHEY and CDR2 SMNVEV (reference sequence). CDR3 length: 15 residues.

The V gene is TRBV2, the J gene TRBJ2-1; D is unclear. Trimming took 7 bases from V and 5 from J, leaving 18 bases between them. Per germline, CDR1 SNHLY and CDR2 FYNNEI. The CDR3 contains 15 residues. The CDR3 region is CASIISTDGDNEQFF. For the CDR3, the DNA is TGTGCCAGCATTATATCTACGGATGGTGACAATGAGCAGTTCTTC.

The chain recombines TRBV5-5 with TRBJ2-1; 11 nucleotides match TRBD2. From germline, CDR1 is SGHKS and CDR2 YYEKEE (reference sequence). The ends lost 5 bases at V and 2 bases at J; junction bases unmatched: 3. The CDR3 is 15 residues long. The DNA of the CDR3 is TGTGCCAGCAGTACTAGCGGGAGCACCTACAATGAGCAGTTCTTC. Protein sequence: CASSTSGSTYNEQFF.

The chain is built from TRBV7-8 and TRBJ2-1; no reliable D call. The CDR3 covers 14 residues. Germline CDR1 and CDR2: SGHVS and FQNEAQ. Trimming left V 0 bases short and J 7 bases short, with 10 bases between. The CDR3 coding sequence is TGTGCCAGCAGCTTAGCAGACGGTGTGAATGAGCAGTTCTTC. Translation gives CASSLADGVNEQFF.

The count of this clone is one. The chain employs TRBV27 and TRBJ1-5, with D maybe TRBD1 (6 bases). V lost 6 bases to trimming and J lost 7 bases, with 16 bases between them. CDR3 length: 14 amino acids. Germline-derived CDR1 and CDR2 are MNHEY and SMNVEV (reference sequence). The CDR3 reads CASRFTGSEQPQHF. DNA of the CDR3: TGTGCCAGCAGATTTACAGGGAGTGAACAGCCCCAGCATTTT.

In its sample, this clone was seen a few times. The gene calls are TRBV19 and TRBJ2-7; tentatively, D is TRBD1 (6 bases). V was pared by 5 bases and J by 3 bases, with 14 bases between. The CDR3 has 14 amino acids. Germline V gives CDR1 LNHDA, CDR2 SQIVND (reference sequence). The CDR3 bases are TGTGCCAGTAGTCCGGGACAAGCATTCTACGAGCAGTACTTC. This sequence encodes CASSPGQAFYEQYF.

The chain carries TRBV5-1 and TRBJ1-5, with 8 bases lining up with TRBD1. CDR3 size: 17 residues. The V segment lost 0 bases and the J segment 0 bases; nucleotides outside the gene matches: 5. The germline V gene encodes CDR1 SGHRS and CDR2 YFSETQ. The CDR3 spells CASSLGTGTNSNQPQHF. CDR3 DNA sequence: TGCGCCAGCAGCTTGGGGACAGGGACTAATAGCAATCAGCCCCAGCATTTT.

This clone has just one count. The CDR3 coding sequence is TGTGCCAGCTCACCGGCAGCGGGAGGGCCCGACATTCAGTACTTC. Its translation: CASSPAAGGPDIQYF. The J gene is TRBJ2-4, the V gene TRBV18; TRBD2 agrees at 10 bases. The trim removed 3 bases at V and 8 bases at J, leaving 7 bases unmatched. Germline V gives CDR1 KGHSH, CDR2 LQKENI. This CDR3 region has 15 residues.

The chain couples TRBV19 to TRBJ1-5; 7 nucleotides align to TRBD1. This CDR3 is built from 15 residues. The germline CDR1 and CDR2 sequences are LNHDA and SQIVND (reference sequence). V lost 2 bases, J lost 4 bases, and 5 bases stayed unmatched. The CDR3 spells CASSIPEGANQPQHF. The CDR3 coding sequence is TGTGCCAGTAGTATACCGGAGGGGGCGAATCAGCCCCAGCATTTT.

V usage is TRBV27 and J usage is TRBJ2-6; D perhaps matches TRBD1 (6 bases). The V end lost 8 bases, the J end lost 1 base, and 15 bases lay between the germline ends. The CDR3 loop spans 16 amino acids. The germline V gene has CDR1 MNHEY and CDR2 SMNVEV (reference sequence). CDR3 in DNA: TGTGCCAGCGGCCTAGGGGGTTTGTCTGGGGCCAACGTCCTGACTTTC. It encodes CASGLGGLSGANVLTF. Together with reference TRBV27 and TRBJ2-6, the CDR3 gives the full variable domain: EAQVTQNPRYLITVTGKKLTVTCSQNMNHEYMSWYRQDPGLGLRQIYYSMNVEVTDKGDVPEGYKVSRKEKRNFPLILESPSPNQTSLYFCASGLGGLSGANVLTFGAGSRLTVL.

In nucleotides, the CDR3 is TGTGCCAGCACCCCCGGGACAGTCTACACAGATACGCAGTATTTT. The encoded protein is CASTPGTVYTDTQYF. J is TRBJ2-3 and V is TRBV2; TRBD1 aligns across 7 bases. V was pared by 7 bases and J by 2 bases, with 9 bases of the junction left unmatched. This CDR3 has 15 amino acids. CDR1 and CDR2 (germline): SNHLY, FYNNEI. The full variable domain, completed using reference TRBV2 and TRBJ2-3, is EPEVTQTPSHQVTQMGQEVILRCVPISNHLYFYWYRQILGQKVEFLVSFYNNEISEKSEIFDDQFSVERPDGSNFTLKIRSTKLEDSAMYFCASTPGTVYTDTQYFGPGTRLTVL.

Comments on this clone: The same CDR3 can be traced to other DNA sequences in this sample. The gene calls are TRBV27 and TRBJ2-2, with 7 positions matching TRBD2. V lost 3 bases, J lost 3 bases, and 1 base stayed unmatched. The germline CDR1 and CDR2 sequences are MNHEY and SMNVEV (reference sequence). The CDR3 length is 14 residues. CDR3 loop: CASSLGGHTGELFF. DNA for the CDR3: TGTGCCAGCAGTTTGGGAGGGCACACCGGGGAGCTGTTTTTT.

This clone was detected once. The chain employs TRBV4-1 and TRBJ1-5; the D gene is possibly TRBD1 (6 bases). There are 18 residues in the CDR3. The germline gives CDR1 MGHRA, CDR2 YSYEKL. Trimming pared 3 bases from V and 0 bases from J, leaving 18 bases between. The CDR3 loop is CASSQIPSGHRSNQPQHF. In nucleotides, the CDR3 is TGCGCCAGCAGCCAGATTCCCTCGGGACACCGTAGCAATCAGCCCCAGCATTTT.